This T cell receptor beta chain was sequenced during a study of shared clonotypes between healthy human individuals. The study's findings and limits: Naive subsets tended to show greater estimated richness than memory subsets.

Note on this clone: Its antigen is as yet unknown.

The donor population consisted of healthy HIV-negative adults with no recent acute infections or vaccinations. Both subsets, CD45RA+ naive and CD45RA-negative memory, were split from the CD4+ cells. Only in-frame clones appear in the TCRdb table, and some are missing; sequencing was by immunoSEQ multiplex PCR. This sample carries over a million clones, approximately 97% of them seen once, and the ten largest clones take approximately 1.1%. Per germline, CDR1 MDHEN and CDR2 SYDVKM. The CDR3 extends over 15 amino acids. The V gene lost 7 bases and the J gene lost 8 bases, with 21 bases spanning the gap.

The gene calls are TRBV28 and TRBJ1-5; the D gene is possibly TRBD1 (5 bases). Source material: naive CD4+ T cells sorted from blood. Subset reported: CD45RA+ positively selected. The origin of this receptor is a man aged 30 to 45 in good health. The CDR3 sequence is CASIRPGPTSKPQHF. CDR3 nucleotide sequence: TGTGCCAGCATCCGCCCGGGGCCTACCAGCAAGCCCCAGCATTTT.